These T cell receptor beta chains were read from a single sample in a study of OX40 agonist ivuxolimab in advanced cancers. Repertoires were generated with immunoSEQ multiplex PCR, while TCRdb's copy carries only in-frame clones and drops some. The table shows 65,000 to 75,000 clones, with about nine tenths occurring only once. The sequences come from CD4+ or CD8+ T cells sorted from blood, collected in a trial of the OX40 agonist ivuxolimab. The receptors were sampled from an adult with an advanced solid tumor such as melanoma, head and neck, liver or kidney cancer. CDR3s leave out the opening cysteine and the closing phenylalanine or tryptophan.

TRBJ2-7	TRBV11-2	ASSSTVQQY
TRBJ1-1	TRBV7-6	ASRQQGETEAF
TRBJ2-7	TRBV9	ASSDSRGLAFFYEQY
TRBJ1-6	TRBV25-1	ASSQGGSSYNSPLH
TRBJ2-3	TRBV29-1	SGGSGNTQY
TRBJ2-5	TRBV12-5	ASGLGRNQETQY
TRBJ2-2	TRBV19	ASHRGGHTGELF
TRBJ2-3	TRBV18	ASSPLGTGRATDTQY
TRBJ1-5	TRBV6-5	ASSAATDGQPQH
TRBJ2-4	TRBV5-8	ASSLGLAEPIQY
TRBJ2-7	TRBV29-1	SVGGVIRDPTYEQY
TRBJ2-7	TRBV10-3	AISLSWDRGSYEQY
TRBJ2-1	TRBV7-9	ASSLRAIRYNEQF